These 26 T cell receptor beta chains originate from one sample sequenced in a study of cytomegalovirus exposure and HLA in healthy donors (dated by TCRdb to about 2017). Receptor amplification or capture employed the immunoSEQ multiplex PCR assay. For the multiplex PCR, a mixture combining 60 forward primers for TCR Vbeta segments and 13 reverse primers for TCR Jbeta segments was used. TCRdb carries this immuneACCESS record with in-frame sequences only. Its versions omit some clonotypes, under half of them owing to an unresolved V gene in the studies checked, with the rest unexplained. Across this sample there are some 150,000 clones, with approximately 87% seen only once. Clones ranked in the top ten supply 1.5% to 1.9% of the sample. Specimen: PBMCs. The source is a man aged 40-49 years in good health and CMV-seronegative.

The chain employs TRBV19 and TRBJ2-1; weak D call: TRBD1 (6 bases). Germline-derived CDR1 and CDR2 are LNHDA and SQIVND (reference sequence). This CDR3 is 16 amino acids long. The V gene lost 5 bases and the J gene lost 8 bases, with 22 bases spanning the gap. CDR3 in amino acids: CASSFLPGTLNDEQFF. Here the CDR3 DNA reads TGTGCCAGTAGTTTCCTGCCCGGGACACTAAACGATGAGCAGTTCTTC.

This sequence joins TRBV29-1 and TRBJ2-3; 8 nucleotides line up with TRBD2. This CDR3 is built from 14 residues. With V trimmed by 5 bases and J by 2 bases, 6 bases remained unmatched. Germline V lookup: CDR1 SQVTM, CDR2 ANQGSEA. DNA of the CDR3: TGCAGCGTTCGAGCGGGAGCGGTCACAGATACGCAGTATTTT. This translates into CSVRAGAVTDTQYF.

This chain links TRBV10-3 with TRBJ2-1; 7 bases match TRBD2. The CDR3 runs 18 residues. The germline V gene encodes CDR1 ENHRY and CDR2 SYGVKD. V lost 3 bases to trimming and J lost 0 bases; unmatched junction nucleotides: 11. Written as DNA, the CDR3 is TGTGCCATCAGTGACCCTACTACGCGGGGGAGCTCCTACAATGAGCAGTTCTTC. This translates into CAISDPTTRGSSYNEQFF.

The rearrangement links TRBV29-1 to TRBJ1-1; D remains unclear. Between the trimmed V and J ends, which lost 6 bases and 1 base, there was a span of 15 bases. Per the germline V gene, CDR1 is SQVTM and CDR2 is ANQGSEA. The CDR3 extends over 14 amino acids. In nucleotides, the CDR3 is TGCAGCGTAGTAAAAGAGGCGGAGAACACTGAAGCTTTCTTT. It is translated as CSVVKEAENTEAFF. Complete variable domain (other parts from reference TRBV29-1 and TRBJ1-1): SAVISQKPSRDICQRGTSLTIQCQVDSQVTMMFWYRQQPGQSLTLIATANQGSEATYESGFVIDKFPISRPNLTFSTLTVSNMSPEDSSIYLCSVVKEAENTEAFFGQGTRLTVV.

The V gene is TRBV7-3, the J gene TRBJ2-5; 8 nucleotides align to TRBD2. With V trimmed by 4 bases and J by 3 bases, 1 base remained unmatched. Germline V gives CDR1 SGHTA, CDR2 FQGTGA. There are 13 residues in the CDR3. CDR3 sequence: CASSSLAEETQYF. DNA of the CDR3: TGTGCCAGCAGCTCACTAGCGGAAGAGACCCAGTACTTC. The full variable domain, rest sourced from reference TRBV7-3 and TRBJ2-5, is GAGVSQTPSNKVTEKGKYVELRCDPISGHTALYWYRQSLGQGPEFLIYFQGTGAADDSGLPNDRFFAVRPEGSVSTLKIQRTERGDSAVYLCASSSLAEETQYFGPGTRLLVL.

This CDR3 is CASSTNTPNTEAFF. Here the CDR3 DNA reads TGCGCCAGCAGCACAAACACACCGAACACTGAAGCTTTCTTT. V gene TRBV5-1 combines with J gene TRBJ1-1; D is undetermined. CDR3 length: 14 amino acids. V lost 4 bases and J lost 1, with 11 bases in between. Germline assignment: CDR1 SGHRS and CDR2 YFSETQ.

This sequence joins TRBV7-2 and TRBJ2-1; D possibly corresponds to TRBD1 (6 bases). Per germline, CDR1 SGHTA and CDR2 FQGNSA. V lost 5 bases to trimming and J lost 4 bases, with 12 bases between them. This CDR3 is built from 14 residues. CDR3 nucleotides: TGTGCCAGCAGCCCACTTAGGGGGTACAATGAGCAGTTCTTC. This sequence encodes CASSPLRGYNEQFF.

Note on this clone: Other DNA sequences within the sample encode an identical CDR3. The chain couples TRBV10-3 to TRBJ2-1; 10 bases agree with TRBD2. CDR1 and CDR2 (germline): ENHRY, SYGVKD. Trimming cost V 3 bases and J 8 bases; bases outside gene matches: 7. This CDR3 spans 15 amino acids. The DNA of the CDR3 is TGTGCCATCAGTGAAGGTCTAGCGGGGGTGGATGAGCAGTTCTTC. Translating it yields CAISEGLAGVDEQFF.

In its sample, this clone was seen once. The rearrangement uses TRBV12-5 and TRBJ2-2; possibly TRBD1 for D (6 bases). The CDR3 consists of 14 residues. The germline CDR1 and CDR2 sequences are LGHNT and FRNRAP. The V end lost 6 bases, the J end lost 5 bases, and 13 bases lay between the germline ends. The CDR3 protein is CASGGATGTGELFF. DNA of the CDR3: TGTGCTAGTGGGGGGGCCACAGGGACCGGGGAGCTGTTTTTT. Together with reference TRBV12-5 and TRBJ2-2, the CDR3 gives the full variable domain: DARVTQTPRHKVTEMGQEVTMRCQPILGHNTVFWYRQTMMQGLELLAYFRNRAPLDDSGMPKDRFSAEMPDATLATLKIQPSEPRDSAVYFCASGGATGTGELFFGEGSRLTVL.

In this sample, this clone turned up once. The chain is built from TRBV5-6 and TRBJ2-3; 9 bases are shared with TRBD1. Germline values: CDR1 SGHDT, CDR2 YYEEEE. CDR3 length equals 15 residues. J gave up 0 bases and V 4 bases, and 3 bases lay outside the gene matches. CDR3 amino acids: CASSTGQGSTDTQYF. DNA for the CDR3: TGTGCCAGCAGCACGGGACAGGGTAGCACAGATACGCAGTATTTT. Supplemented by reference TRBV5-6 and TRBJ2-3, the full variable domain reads DAGVTQSPTHLIKTRGQQVTLRCSPKSGHDTVSWYQQALGQGPQFIFQYYEEEERQRGNFPDRFSGHQFPNYSSELNVNALLLGDSALYLCASSTGQGSTDTQYFGPGTRLTVL.

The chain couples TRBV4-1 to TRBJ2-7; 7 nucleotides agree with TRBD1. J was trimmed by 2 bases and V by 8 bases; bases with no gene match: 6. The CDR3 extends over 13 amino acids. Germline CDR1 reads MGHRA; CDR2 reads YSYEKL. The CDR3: CASGRTGTYEQYF. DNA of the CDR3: TGCGCCAGCGGTAGGACAGGTACCTACGAGCAGTACTTC.

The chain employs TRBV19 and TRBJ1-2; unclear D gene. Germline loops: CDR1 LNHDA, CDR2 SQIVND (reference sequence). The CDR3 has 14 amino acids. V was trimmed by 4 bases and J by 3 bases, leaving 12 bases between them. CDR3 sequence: CASSTRVSDYGYTF. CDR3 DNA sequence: TGTGCCAGTAGTACGAGGGTTAGTGACTATGGCTACACCTTC.

The CDR3 is CASTSGQPYNEQFF. CDR3 DNA sequence: TGTGCCAGCACCAGCGGACAGCCCTACAATGAGCAGTTCTTC. This chain links TRBV6-5 with TRBJ2-1; D is possibly TRBD1 (6 bases). The CDR3 is 14 residues long. The germline V and J ends were trimmed by 7 bases and 2 bases, with 12 bases remaining between them. Germline loops: CDR1 MNHEY, CDR2 SVGAGI.

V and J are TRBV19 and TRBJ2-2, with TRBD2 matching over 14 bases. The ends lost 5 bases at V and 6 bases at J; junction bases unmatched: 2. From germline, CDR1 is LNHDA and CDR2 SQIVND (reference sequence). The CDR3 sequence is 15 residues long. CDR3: CASSPGLAGAGELFF. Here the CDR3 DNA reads TGTGCCAGTAGTCCGGGACTAGCGGGAGCCGGGGAGCTGTTTTTT.

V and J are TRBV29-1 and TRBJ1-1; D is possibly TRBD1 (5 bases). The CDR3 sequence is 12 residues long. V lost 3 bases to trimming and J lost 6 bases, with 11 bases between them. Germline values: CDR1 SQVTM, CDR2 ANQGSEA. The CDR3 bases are TGCAGCGTTGATCCAGGGTCCCCTGAAGCTTTCTTT. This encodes CSVDPGSPEAFF.

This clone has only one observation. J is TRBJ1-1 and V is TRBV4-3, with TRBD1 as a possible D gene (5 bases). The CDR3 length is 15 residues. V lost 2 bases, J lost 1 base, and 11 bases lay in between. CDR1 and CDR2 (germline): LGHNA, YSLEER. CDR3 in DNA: TGCGCCAGCAGCCAATCCCCGGGGGGGAACACTGAAGCTTTCTTT. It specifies CASSQSPGGNTEAFF.

The CDR3 reads CATSRGERGPGSYEQYF. CDR3 bases: TGTGCCACCAGCAGAGGTGAGCGGGGGCCAGGCTCCTACGAGCAGTACTTC. The chain joins TRBV15 to TRBJ2-7; 8 nucleotides line up with TRBD2. Germline CDR1 and CDR2: LNHNV and YYDKDF (reference sequence). The V segment lost 1 base and the J segment 0 bases; nucleotides outside the gene matches: 8. The CDR3 spans 17 residues.

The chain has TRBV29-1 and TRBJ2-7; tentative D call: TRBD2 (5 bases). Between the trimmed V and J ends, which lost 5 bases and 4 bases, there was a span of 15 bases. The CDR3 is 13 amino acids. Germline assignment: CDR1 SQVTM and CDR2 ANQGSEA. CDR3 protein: CSVMGANRYEQYF. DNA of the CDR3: TGCAGCGTTATGGGAGCGAATCGTTACGAGCAGTACTTC.

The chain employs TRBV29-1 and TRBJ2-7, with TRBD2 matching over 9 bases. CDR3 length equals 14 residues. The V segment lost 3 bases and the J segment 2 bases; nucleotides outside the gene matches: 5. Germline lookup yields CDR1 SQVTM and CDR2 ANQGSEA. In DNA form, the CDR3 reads TGCAGCGTTGATCGGCTAGCGGGAACCTACGAGCAGTACTTC. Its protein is CSVDRLAGTYEQYF.

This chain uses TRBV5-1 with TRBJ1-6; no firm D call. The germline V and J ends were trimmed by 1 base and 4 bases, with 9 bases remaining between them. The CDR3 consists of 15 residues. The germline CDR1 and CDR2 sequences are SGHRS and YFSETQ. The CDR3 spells CASSLLSVYNSPLHF. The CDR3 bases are TGCGCCAGCAGCTTGTTGTCGGTTTATAATTCACCCCTCCACTTT.

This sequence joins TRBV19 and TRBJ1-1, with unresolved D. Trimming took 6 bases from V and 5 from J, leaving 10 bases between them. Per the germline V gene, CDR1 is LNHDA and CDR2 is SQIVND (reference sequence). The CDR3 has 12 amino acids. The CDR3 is CASRSGWTEAFF. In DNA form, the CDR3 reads TGTGCCAGTAGGTCCGGGTGGACTGAAGCTTTCTTT. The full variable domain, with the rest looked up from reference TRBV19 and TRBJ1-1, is DGGITQSPKYLFRKEGQNVTLSCEQNLNHDAMYWYRQDPGQGLRLIYYSQIVNDFQKGDIAEGYSVSREKKESFPLTVTSAQKNPTAFYLCASRSGWTEAFFGQGTRLTVV.

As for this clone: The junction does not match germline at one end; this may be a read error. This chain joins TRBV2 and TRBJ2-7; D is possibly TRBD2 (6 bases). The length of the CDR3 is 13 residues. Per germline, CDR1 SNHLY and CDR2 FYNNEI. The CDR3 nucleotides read TGTGCCGGCAGTTCCGGGACTGGGGGCGAGCAGTACTTC. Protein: CAGSSGTGGEQYF.

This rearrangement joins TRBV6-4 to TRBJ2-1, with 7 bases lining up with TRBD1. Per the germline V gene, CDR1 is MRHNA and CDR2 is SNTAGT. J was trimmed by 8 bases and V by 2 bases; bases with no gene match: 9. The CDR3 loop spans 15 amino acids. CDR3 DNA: TGTGCCAGCAGTGACGCAGACAGGGAGTATGATGAGCAGTTCTTC. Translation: CASSDADREYDEQFF.

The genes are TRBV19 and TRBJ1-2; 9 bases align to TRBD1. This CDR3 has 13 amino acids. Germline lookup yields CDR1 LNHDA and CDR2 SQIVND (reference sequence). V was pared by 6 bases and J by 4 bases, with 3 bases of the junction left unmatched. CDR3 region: CASRQQGAYGYTF. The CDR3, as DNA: TGTGCCAGTAGACAACAGGGGGCCTATGGCTACACCTTC.

The CDR3 coding sequence is TGCGCCAGCAGCCAAGTGTCCGGGGGTGAAGAGACCCAGTACTTC. Translated: CASSQVSGGEETQYF. The J gene is TRBJ2-5, the V gene TRBV4-3; D is perhaps TRBD2 (6 bases). Per the germline V gene, CDR1 is LGHNA and CDR2 is YSLEER. This CDR3 spans 15 amino acids. The V and J ends lost 1 base and 3 bases respectively, with 12 bases between them.

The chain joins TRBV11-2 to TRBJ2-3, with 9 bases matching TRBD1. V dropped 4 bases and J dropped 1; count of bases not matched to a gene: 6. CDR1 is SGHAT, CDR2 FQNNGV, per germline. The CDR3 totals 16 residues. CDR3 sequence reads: CASSSGWTGGTDTQYF. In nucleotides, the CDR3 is TGTGCCAGCAGCTCAGGATGGACAGGGGGCACAGATACGCAGTATTTT. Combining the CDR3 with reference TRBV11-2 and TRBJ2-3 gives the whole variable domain EAGVAQSPRYKIIEKRQSVAFWCNPISGHATLYWYQQILGQGPKLLIQFQNNGVVDDSQLPKDRFSAERLKGVDSTLKIQPAKLEDSAVYLCASSSGWTGGTDTQYFGPGTRLTVL.